These 29 T cell receptor beta chains share one sample of origin, sequenced in a study of T-cell reconstitution after alpha-beta-depleted transplantation in children. Unique molecular identifiers were used in preparing the TCRbeta library. In TCRdb, the PCR reads were re-called with MiXCR into one record per CDR3 protein. This repertoire shows approximately 240,000 distinct CDR3 sequences, roughly 10% found once; its top ten account for 28%. The sample was PBMCs, taken before TCRalphabeta/CD19-depleted stem cell transplant. All receptors derive from a child less than two years old with acute myeloid leukemia, due to receive a stem cell transplant.

As for this clonotype: One base away lies a much larger clone, so this may be a sequencing read error. The J gene is TRBJ2-2, the V gene TRBV5-1, with TRBD2 as a possible D gene (6 bases). Germline V gene lookup returns CDR1 SGHRS and CDR2 YFSETQ. This CDR3 contains 14 residues. Between the trimmed V and J ends, which lost 0 bases and 4 bases, there was a span of 7 bases. CDR3 coding DNA: TGCGCCAGCAGCTTGGGGACTACCACCGGGGAGCTGTTTTTT. It yields the protein CASSLGTTTGELFF.

This clonotype was seen repeatedly, ten times or more. The chain employs TRBV2 and TRBJ2-3, with 7 bases matching TRBD2. V was pared by 8 bases and J by 5 bases, with 4 bases of the junction left unmatched. CDR1 is SNHLY and CDR2 is FYNNEI in the germline V gene. The CDR3 contains 12 residues. This CDR3 reads CASGAGVDTQYF. CDR3 coding DNA: TGTGCCAGCGGCGCGGGGGTAGATACGCAGTATTTT.

This clonotype was found many times. The chain employs TRBV5-1 and TRBJ1-6; no clear D. This CDR3 is 15 amino acids long. Trimming shortened V by 0 bases and J by 4 bases, and 8 bases separated the two germline ends. Germline V gene lookup returns CDR1 SGHRS and CDR2 YFSETQ. The CDR3 region is CASSLGSAYNSPLHF. In DNA, the CDR3 is TGCGCCAGCAGCTTGGGTTCGGCTTATAATTCACCCCTCCACTTT.

The chain joins TRBV15 to TRBJ2-7; D uncertain. The V end was cut by 0 bases, the J end by 4 bases, with 7 bases between. From germline, CDR1 is LNHNV and CDR2 YYDKDF (reference sequence). The CDR3 runs to 13 residues. In nucleotides, the CDR3 is TGTGCCACCAGCAGAGAACGTCCTTACGAGCAGTACTTC. Its protein is CATSRERPYEQYF. Combining the CDR3 with reference TRBV15 and TRBJ2-7 gives the whole variable domain DAMVIQNPRYQVTQFGKPVTLSCSQTLNHNVMYWYQQKSSQAPKLLFHYYDKDFNNEADTPDNFQSRRPNTSFCFLDIRSPGLGDTAMYLCATSRERPYEQYFGPGTRLTVT.

The table lists this clonotype with many counts. The chain combines TRBV5-5 with TRBJ1-2, with D hard to call. This CDR3 spans 15 amino acids. Germline V lookup: CDR1 SGHKS, CDR2 YYEKEE (reference sequence). V lost 4 bases, J lost 6 bases, and 19 bases lay in between. CDR3: CASSLGSSRMDGYTF. The DNA of the CDR3 is TGTGCCAGCAGCCTAGGATCGTCGAGGATGGATGGCTACACCTTC. The full variable domain, with the rest looked up from reference TRBV5-5 and TRBJ1-2, is DAGVTQSPTHLIKTRGQQVTLRCSPISGHKSVSWYQQVLGQGPQFIFQYYEKEERGRGNFPDRFSARQFPNYSSELNVNALLLGDSALYLCASSLGSSRMDGYTFGSGTRLTVV.

This clonotype was seen a few times. CDR3 protein: CASSPTSSLNTGELFF. The CDR3 nucleotides are TGTGCCAGCAGCCCAACTAGTTCCCTGAACACCGGGGAGCTGTTTTTT. This chain uses TRBV5-4 with TRBJ2-2; weak D call: TRBD2 (5 bases). Germline CDR1 and CDR2: SGHNT and YYREEE (reference sequence). The ends were cut back, 4 bases at V and 1 base at J, with 14 bases in the middle. This CDR3 region has 16 residues.

This clonotype has at least ten counts. The chain is built from TRBV5-6 and TRBJ2-5; D might be TRBD1 (6 bases). The CDR3 runs to 17 residues. Germline loops: CDR1 SGHDT, CDR2 YYEEEE. V shed 0 bases and J shed 2 bases, with 17 bases lying between them. Here the CDR3 DNA reads TGTGCCAGCAGCTTGGAAGAGGACAGCGTAGTTCAAGAGACCCAGTACTTC. Amino acids: CASSLEEDSVVQETQYF. Full variable domain (remainder filled in from reference TRBV5-6 and TRBJ2-5): DAGVTQSPTHLIKTRGQQVTLRCSPKSGHDTVSWYQQALGQGPQFIFQYYEEEERQRGNFPDRFSGHQFPNYSSELNVNALLLGDSALYLCASSLEEDSVVQETQYFGPGTRLLVL.

This clonotype has at least ten counts. The chain joins TRBV12-3 or TRBV12-4 to TRBJ2-5; 11 bases fit TRBD2. Trimming removed 3 bases from V and 2 bases from J; junction bases left unmatched: 5. There are 16 residues in the CDR3. DNA of the CDR3: TGTGCCAGCAGTTTCCCTAGCGGGAGGTTGCAAGAGACCCAGTACTTC. Translated, it gives CASSFPSGRLQETQYF.

This clonotype was observed a handful of times. The genes are TRBV7-9 and TRBJ2-3, with D uncertain. The germline V gene has CDR1 SEHNR and CDR2 FQNEAQ (reference sequence). There are 17 residues in the CDR3. Trimming left V 0 bases short and J 4 bases short, with 17 bases between. The CDR3: CASSLAQRSRVADTQYF. In nucleotides, the CDR3 is TGTGCCAGCAGCTTAGCGCAGAGGTCGCGCGTGGCAGATACGCAGTATTTT.

In its sample, this clonotype was seen many times. The CDR3 here is CASSAGVYNEQFF. The CDR3 nucleotides read TGTGCCAGCAGTGCGGGGGTATACAATGAGCAGTTCTTC. The chain has TRBV6-6 and TRBJ2-1; 7 bases line up with TRBD2. The CDR3 loop spans 13 amino acids. CDR1 and CDR2 from the germline V gene are MNHNY and SVGAGI (reference sequence). J lost 4 bases, V lost 5 bases, and 2 bases had no gene match.

This clonotype was seen ten or more times. The chain joins TRBV20-1 to TRBJ2-7, with D possibly being TRBD1 (6 bases). The germline V gene has CDR1 DFQATT and CDR2 SNEGSKA (reference sequence). The CDR3 loop spans 14 amino acids. V lost 1 base and J 1 base, leaving 11 bases between the germline ends. The CDR3 sequence is CSARGLQGSYEQYF. In DNA form, the CDR3 reads TGCAGTGCTAGAGGCTTACAGGGTTCCTACGAGCAGTACTTC.

In this sample, this clonotype turned up many times. The J gene is TRBJ2-2, the V gene TRBV5-4, with D possibly TRBD2 on 6 matching bases. V was cut by 4 bases and J by 5 bases, with 15 bases left in between. The CDR3 is made up of 15 amino acids. The germline V gene encodes CDR1 SGHNT and CDR2 YYREEE (reference sequence). The CDR3 nucleotides read TGTGCCAGCAGCGCGTTCCCGGGGGATACCGGGGAGCTGTTTTTT. Its translation: CASSAFPGDTGELFF.

This clonotype was picked up many times. The CDR3 loop reads CSAPDRGGTDTQYF. CDR3 nucleotides: TGCAGTGCTCCGGACAGGGGGGGCACAGATACGCAGTATTTT. The chain links TRBV20-1 to TRBJ2-3, with TRBD1 identical over 10 bases. Looked up from germline, CDR1 is DFQATT and CDR2 is SNEGSKA (reference sequence). The V segment lost 5 bases and the J segment 1 base; nucleotides outside the gene matches: 3. The CDR3 length is 14 residues.

V and J are TRBV7-9 and TRBJ2-1; D unclear. This CDR3 has 15 amino acids. Between the trimmed V and J ends, which lost 4 bases and 4 bases, there was a span of 14 bases. Germline CDR1 reads SEHNR; CDR2 reads FQNEAQ (reference sequence). The CDR3 bases are TGTGCCAGCAGCTCGGCCTTAGGAGAATACAATGAGCAGTTCTTC. This gives the protein CASSSALGEYNEQFF.

In its sample, this clonotype was seen a few times. The chain employs TRBV25-1 and TRBJ1-2, with a possible D match to TRBD1 (6 bases). The V gene's germline CDR1 is MGHDK and CDR2 SYGVNS. This CDR3 has 13 amino acids. V lost 4 bases, J lost 8 bases, and 14 bases lay in between. The DNA of the CDR3 is TGTGCCAGCAGTGGGCCGGGGGCGGAAGGCTACACCTTC. Amino acid sequence: CASSGPGAEGYTF.

Many counts were recorded for this clonotype. The J gene is TRBJ1-1, the V gene TRBV5-1; a possible D gene is TRBD1 (5 bases). Germline V gene lookup returns CDR1 SGHRS and CDR2 YFSETQ. Trimming left V 4 bases short and J 0 bases short, with 13 bases between. The CDR3 is 15 residues long. The chain's CDR3 is CASSRDVPMNTEAFF. CDR3 coding DNA: TGCGCCAGCAGCAGGGACGTCCCCATGAACACTGAAGCTTTCTTT.

The rearrangement uses TRBV24-1 and TRBJ2-2, with 7 bases matching TRBD1. Trimming at V came to 7 bases and at J to 6 bases, leaving 10 bases not matched to a gene. The CDR3 consists of 15 residues. Germline V gene data show CDR1 as KGHDR and CDR2 as SFDVKD. CDR3 nucleotides: TGTGCCACCAGCTCAGGGGGTTCATCCGCCGGGGAGCTGTTTTTT. Its protein product is CATSSGGSSAGELFF.

Many counts were recorded for this clonotype. The V and J genes are TRBV21-1 and TRBJ1-6. TRBV21-1 is given as a pseudogene. This CDR3 contains 12 residues. The DNA for the CDR3 is TGTGCCAGCAGACTCTTACTTTCACCCCTCCACTTT. As protein: CASRLLLSPLHF.

This clonotype appeared many times. The chain recombines TRBV5-1 with TRBJ2-7; 9 bases agree with TRBD1. This CDR3 is built from 16 residues. J gave up 0 bases and V 4 bases, and 8 bases lay outside the gene matches. Germline values: CDR1 SGHRS, CDR2 YFSETQ. The CDR3 nucleotides are TGCGCCAGCAGCCCGGGAGGACAGGGGCCCTCCTACGAGCAGTACTTC. Its protein is CASSPGGQGPSYEQYF.

This clonotype was detected a few times. V and J are TRBV29-1 and TRBJ2-7, with 8 positions matching TRBD1. Germline V gene data show CDR1 as SQVTM and CDR2 as ANQGSEA. J gave up 3 bases and V 7 bases, and 5 bases lay outside the gene matches. The CDR3 consists of 12 residues. CDR3 in DNA: TGCAGCGCGGGGACAGGATACTACGAGCAGTACTTC. It codes for CSAGTGYYEQYF.

This clonotype has just one count. This sequence joins TRBV6-1 and TRBJ2-3, with 14 nucleotides matching TRBD2. V shed 5 bases and J 4 bases; nucleotides not matched to a gene: 2. The CDR3 is 15 amino acids. The germline V gene has CDR1 MNHNS and CDR2 SASEGT. Here the CDR3 reads CASSQTSGGADTQYF. CDR3 coding DNA: TGTGCCAGCAGTCAGACTAGCGGGGGGGCAGATACGCAGTATTTT.

This clonotype was observed at least ten times. This chain joins TRBV25-1 and TRBJ2-3; the match to TRBD2 covers 7 bases. CDR3 length: 13 amino acids. Germline V gives CDR1 MGHDK, CDR2 SYGVNS. The junction had 2 bases not matched to a gene; V was cut back by 6 bases and J by 2 bases. The CDR3 nucleotides are TGTGCCAGCAGAGGGGACTACACAGATACGCAGTATTTT. Translation: CASRGDYTDTQYF.

This clonotype occurred many times. The genes are TRBV3-1 and TRBJ1-4; D is undetermined. Trimming took off 3 bases at V and 8 bases at J, with 4 bases between the two ends. Germline V gene data show CDR1 as LGHDT and CDR2 as YNNKEL (reference sequence). The length of the CDR3 is 11 residues. The CDR3 nucleotides read TGTGCCAGCAGCCAGCGAGAAAAACTGTTTTTT. As protein: CASSQREKLFF.

The CDR3 spells CASSLRDSGSEQFF. DNA of the CDR3: TGTGCCAGCAGCTTAAGGGACTCCGGGAGTGAGCAGTTCTTC. This sequence joins TRBV7-8 and TRBJ2-1; TRBD2 is a possible D gene (6 bases). CDR1 is SGHVS, CDR2 FQNEAQ, per germline. V lost 2 bases and J 9 bases, leaving 14 bases between the germline ends. The CDR3 runs to 14 residues. The full variable domain, in which reference TRBV7-8 and TRBJ2-1 provide the parts outside the CDR3, is GAGVSQSPRYKVAKRGQDVALRCDPISGHVSLFWYQQALGQGPEFLTYFQNEAQLDKSGLPSDRFFAERPEGSVSTLKIQRTQQEDSAVYLCASSLRDSGSEQFFGPGTRLTVL.

There are a few counts of this clonotype. The rearrangement links TRBV20-1 to TRBJ2-1; D possibly corresponds to TRBD1 (5 bases). The CDR3 contains 11 residues. CDR1 is DFQATT and CDR2 is SNEGSKA in the germline V gene (reference sequence). The V end was cut by 4 bases, the J end by 5 bases, with 6 bases between. The CDR3 protein is CSAIGDNEQFF. Here the CDR3 DNA reads TGCAGTGCTATAGGGGACAATGAGCAGTTCTTC.

This clonotype showed up many times. V and J are TRBV3-1 and TRBJ2-7, with D unclear. V lost 2 bases, J lost 2 bases, and 10 bases lay in between. CDR1 and CDR2 (germline): LGHDT, YNNKEL (reference sequence). The CDR3 covers 14 residues. The CDR3 bases are TGTGCCAGCAGCCAACTCAGTCAGGCCTACGAGCAGTACTTC. Amino acids: CASSQLSQAYEQYF.

This chain uses TRBV6-2 or TRBV6-3 with TRBJ2-1, with D maybe TRBD2 (5 bases). CDR1 and CDR2 (germline): MNHEY, SVGEGT. The CDR3 has 15 amino acids. Trimming shortened V by 6 bases and J by 5 bases, and 17 bases separated the two germline ends. This CDR3 reads CASSRDASRNNEQFF. The CDR3 DNA reads as TGTGCCAGCAGCCGGGATGCAAGTCGGAACAATGAGCAGTTCTTC.

Details on this clonotype: A much larger clonotype is one base distant, so this may be a read error. The chain is built from TRBV20-1 and TRBJ2-1, with D uncertain. There are 16 residues in the CDR3. CDR1 and CDR2 from the germline V gene are DFQATT and SNEGSKA (reference sequence). The chain's CDR3 is CCASNPPALGLNEQFF. The CDR3 DNA reads as TGCTGTGCTAGTAACCCCCCGGCCCTCGGGCTGAATGAGCAGTTCTTC.

This clonotype was counted at least ten times. The genes are TRBV5-1 and TRBJ2-7, with 12 bases identical to TRBD1. This CDR3 has 15 residues. V shed 5 bases, J shed 7 bases, and the junction held 10 bases outside the gene matches. Germline CDR1 is SGHRS and CDR2 is YFSETQ. This CDR3 reads CASRASGQGAGEQYF. The CDR3 region has the DNA TGCGCCAGCAGAGCCTCGGGACAGGGGGCAGGGGAGCAGTACTTC.